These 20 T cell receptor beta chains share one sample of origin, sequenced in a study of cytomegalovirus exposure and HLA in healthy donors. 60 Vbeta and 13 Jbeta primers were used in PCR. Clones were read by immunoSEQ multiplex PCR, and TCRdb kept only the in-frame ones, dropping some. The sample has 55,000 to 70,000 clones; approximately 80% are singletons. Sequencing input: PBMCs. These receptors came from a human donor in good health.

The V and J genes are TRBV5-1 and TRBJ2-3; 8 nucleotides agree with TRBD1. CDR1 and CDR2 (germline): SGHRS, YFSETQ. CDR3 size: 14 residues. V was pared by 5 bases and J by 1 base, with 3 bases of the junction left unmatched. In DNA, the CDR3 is TGCGCCAGCAGTCTACAGGGGGGCACAGATACGCAGTATTTT. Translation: CASSLQGGTDTQYF.

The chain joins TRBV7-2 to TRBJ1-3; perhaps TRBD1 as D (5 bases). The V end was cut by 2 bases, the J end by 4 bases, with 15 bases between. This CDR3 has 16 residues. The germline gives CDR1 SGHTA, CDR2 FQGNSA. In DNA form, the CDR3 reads TGTGCCAGCAGCTTATCAAGGGGCGCGACAGGAAACACCATATATTTT. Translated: CASSLSRGATGNTIYF.

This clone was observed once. The CDR3 DNA reads as TGTGCCAGCAGCCGCGATGGACTTGGGCCAGATACGCAGTATTTT. This gives the protein CASSRDGLGPDTQYF. The chain is built from TRBV7-3 and TRBJ2-3; D perhaps matches TRBD2 (5 bases). Germline V CDR1 and CDR2: SGHTA, FQGTGA. Trimming cost V 5 bases and J 4 bases, with 16 bases left between them. The CDR3 is 15 amino acids.

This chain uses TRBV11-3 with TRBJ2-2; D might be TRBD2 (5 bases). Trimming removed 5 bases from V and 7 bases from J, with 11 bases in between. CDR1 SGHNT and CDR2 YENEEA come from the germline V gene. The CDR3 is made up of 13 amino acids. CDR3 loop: CASSVLLGGELFF. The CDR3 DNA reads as TGTGCCAGCAGCGTTCTACTAGGCGGGGAGCTGTTTTTT.

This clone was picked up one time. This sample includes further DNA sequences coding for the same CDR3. The chain's CDR3 is CASSTTGNTGELFF. The CDR3 DNA sequence: TGTGCCAGTAGTACGACAGGGAACACCGGGGAGCTGTTTTTT. The chain has TRBV19 and TRBJ2-2; perhaps TRBD1 as D (6 bases). The germline V and J ends were trimmed by 4 bases and 1 base, with 7 bases remaining between them. Per the germline V gene, CDR1 is LNHDA and CDR2 is SQIVND (reference sequence). There are 14 residues in the CDR3.

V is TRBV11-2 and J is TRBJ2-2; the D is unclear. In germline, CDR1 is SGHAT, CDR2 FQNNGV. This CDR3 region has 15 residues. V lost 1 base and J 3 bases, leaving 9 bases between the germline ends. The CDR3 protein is CASSLGLFYTGELFF. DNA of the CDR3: TGTGCCAGCAGCTTAGGGCTTTTCTACACCGGGGAGCTGTTTTTT. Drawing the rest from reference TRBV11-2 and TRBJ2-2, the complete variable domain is EAGVAQSPRYKIIEKRQSVAFWCNPISGHATLYWYQQILGQGPKLLIQFQNNGVVDDSQLPKDRFSAERLKGVDSTLKIQPAKLEDSAVYLCASSLGLFYTGELFFGEGSRLTVL.

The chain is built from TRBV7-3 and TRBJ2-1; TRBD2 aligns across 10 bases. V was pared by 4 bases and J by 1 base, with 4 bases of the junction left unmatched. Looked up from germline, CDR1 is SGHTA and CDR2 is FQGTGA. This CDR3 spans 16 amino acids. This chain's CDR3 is CASSSISGGSYNEQFF. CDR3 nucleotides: TGTGCCAGCAGCTCGATTAGCGGGGGGTCCTACAATGAGCAGTTCTTC.

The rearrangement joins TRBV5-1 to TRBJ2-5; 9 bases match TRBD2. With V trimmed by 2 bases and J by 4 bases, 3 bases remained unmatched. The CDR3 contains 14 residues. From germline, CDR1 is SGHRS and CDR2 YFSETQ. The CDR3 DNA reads TGCGCCAGCAGCTTTAGCGGGGGTAGAGAGACCCAGTACTTC. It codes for CASSFSGGRETQYF.

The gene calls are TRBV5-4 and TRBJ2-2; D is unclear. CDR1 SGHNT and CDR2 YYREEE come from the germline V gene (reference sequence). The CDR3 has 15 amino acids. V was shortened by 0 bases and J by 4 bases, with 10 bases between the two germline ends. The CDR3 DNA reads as TGTGCCAGCAGCTTGGCCCGACTGAGCACCGGGGAGCTGTTTTTT. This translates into CASSLARLSTGELFF.

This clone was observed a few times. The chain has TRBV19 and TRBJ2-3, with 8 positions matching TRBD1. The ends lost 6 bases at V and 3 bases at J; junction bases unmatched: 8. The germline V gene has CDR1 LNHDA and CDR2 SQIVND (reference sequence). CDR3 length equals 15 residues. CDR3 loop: CASSIQQGVTDTQYF. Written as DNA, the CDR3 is TGTGCCAGTAGCATACAACAGGGGGTGACAGATACGCAGTATTTT.

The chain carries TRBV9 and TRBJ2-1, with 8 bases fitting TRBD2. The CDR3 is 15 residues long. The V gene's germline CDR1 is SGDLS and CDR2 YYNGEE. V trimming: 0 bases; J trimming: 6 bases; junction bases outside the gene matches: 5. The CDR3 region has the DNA TGTGCCAGCAGCGTAGCGGGGGGGCCGGGCAATGAGCAGTTCTTC. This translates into CASSVAGGPGNEQFF. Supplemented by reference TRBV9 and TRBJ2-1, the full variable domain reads DSGVTQTPKHLITATGQRVTLRCSPRSGDLSVYWYQQSLDQGLQFLIQYYNGEERAKGNILERFSAQQFPDLHSELNLSSLELGDSALYFCASSVAGGPGNEQFFGPGTRLTVL.

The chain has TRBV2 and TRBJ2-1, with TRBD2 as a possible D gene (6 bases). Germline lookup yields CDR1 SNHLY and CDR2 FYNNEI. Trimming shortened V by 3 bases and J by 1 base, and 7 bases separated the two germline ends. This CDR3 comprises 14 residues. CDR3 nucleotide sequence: TGTGCCAGCAGTGATGGGACTTCCTACAATGAGCAGTTCTTC. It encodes CASSDGTSYNEQFF. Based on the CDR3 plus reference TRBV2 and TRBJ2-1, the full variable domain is EPEVTQTPSHQVTQMGQEVILRCVPISNHLYFYWYRQILGQKVEFLVSFYNNEISEKSEIFDDQFSVERPDGSNFTLKIRSTKLEDSAMYFCASSDGTSYNEQFFGPGTRLTVL.

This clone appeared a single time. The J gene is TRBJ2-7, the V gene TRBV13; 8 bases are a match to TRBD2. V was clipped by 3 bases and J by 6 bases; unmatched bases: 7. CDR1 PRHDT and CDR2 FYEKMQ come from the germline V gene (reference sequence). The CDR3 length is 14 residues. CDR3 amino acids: CASSFLGLALEQYF. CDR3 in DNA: TGTGCCAGCAGCTTTTTAGGACTAGCTCTCGAGCAGTACTTC. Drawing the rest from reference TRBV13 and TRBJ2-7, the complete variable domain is AAGVIQSPRHLIKEKRETATLKCYPIPRHDTVYWYQQGPGQDPQFLISFYEKMQSDKGSIPDRFSAQQFSDYHSELNMSSLELGDSALYFCASSFLGLALEQYFGPGTRLTVT.

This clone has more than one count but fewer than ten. The CDR3 protein is CASSPPGVRNEKLFF. CDR3 sequence (DNA): TGTGCCAGCAGCCCACCCGGGGTGAGGAATGAAAAACTGTTTTTT. The V call is TRBV6-6, the J call TRBJ1-4; D is ambiguous. This CDR3 is 15 amino acids long. The V end was cut by 6 bases, the J end by 5 bases, with 16 bases between. Germline CDR1 MNHNY, CDR2 SVGAGI (reference sequence).

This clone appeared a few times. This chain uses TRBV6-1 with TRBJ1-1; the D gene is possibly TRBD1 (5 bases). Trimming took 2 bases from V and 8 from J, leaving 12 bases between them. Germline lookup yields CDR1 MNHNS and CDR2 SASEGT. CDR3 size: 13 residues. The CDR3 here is CASSEFWGTEAFF. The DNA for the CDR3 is TGTGCCAGCAGTGAATTCTGGGGCACAGAAGCTTTCTTT.

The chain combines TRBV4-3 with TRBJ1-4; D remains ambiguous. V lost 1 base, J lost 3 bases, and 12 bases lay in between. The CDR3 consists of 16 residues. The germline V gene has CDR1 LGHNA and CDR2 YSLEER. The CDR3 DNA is TGCGCCAGCAGCCAAGCGGGAAGGGCGGCTAATGAAAAACTGTTTTTT. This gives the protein CASSQAGRAANEKLFF.

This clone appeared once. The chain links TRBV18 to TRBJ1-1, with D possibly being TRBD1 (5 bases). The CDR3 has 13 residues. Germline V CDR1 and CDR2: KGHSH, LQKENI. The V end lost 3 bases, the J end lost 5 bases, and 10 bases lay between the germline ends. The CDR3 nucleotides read TGTGCCAGCTCACCCTCCCGGGGGACTGAAGCTTTCTTT. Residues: CASSPSRGTEAFF.

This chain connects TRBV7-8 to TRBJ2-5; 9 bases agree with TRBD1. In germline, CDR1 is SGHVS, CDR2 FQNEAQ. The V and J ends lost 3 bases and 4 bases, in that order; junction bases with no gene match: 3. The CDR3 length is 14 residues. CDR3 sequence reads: CASSLDRGIETQYF. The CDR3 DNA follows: TGTGCCAGCAGCTTGGACAGGGGTATAGAGACCCAGTACTTC.

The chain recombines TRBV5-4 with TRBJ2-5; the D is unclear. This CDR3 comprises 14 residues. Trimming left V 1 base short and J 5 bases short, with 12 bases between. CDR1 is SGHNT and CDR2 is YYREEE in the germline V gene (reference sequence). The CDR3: CASSLPDAAETQYF. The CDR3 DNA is TGTGCCAGCAGCTTGCCCGATGCCGCGGAGACCCAGTACTTC.

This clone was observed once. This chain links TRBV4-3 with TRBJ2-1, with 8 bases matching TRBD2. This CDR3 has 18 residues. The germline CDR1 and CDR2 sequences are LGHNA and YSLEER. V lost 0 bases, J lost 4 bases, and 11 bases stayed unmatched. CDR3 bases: TGCGCCAGCAGCCAAGATTTAAGTGGGCCGGGAGGGTACAATGAGCAGTTCTTC. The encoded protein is CASSQDLSGPGGYNEQFF.